The clone carrying this T cell receptor beta chain was picked up a small number of times. Clones were read by immunoSEQ multiplex PCR, and TCRdb kept only the in-frame ones, dropping some. The repertoire consists of 26,000 or so clones, with 85% to 90% occurring once and the leading ten covering roughly a fifth. Trimming took 3 bases from V and 1 from J, leaving 6 bases between them. The CDR3 has 13 amino acids. Germline V lookup: CDR1 MNHEY, CDR2 SMNVEV (reference sequence). The data stem from a study of OX40 agonist ivuxolimab in advanced cancers. This receptor was taken from an adult with an advanced solid tumor such as melanoma, head and neck, liver or kidney cancer. The chain joins TRBV27 to TRBJ1-1; tentative D call: TRBD1 (6 bases). Sequences were derived from CD4+ or CD8+ T cells sorted from blood, sampled in a trial of the OX40 agonist ivuxolimab. The CDR3 DNA sequence: TGTGCCAGCAGTTTGGGGGCGAACACTGAAGCTTTCTTT. Translating gives CASSLGANTEAFF.